This T cell receptor (beta chain) comes out of a study of neurological immune-mediated disorders. As concerns this clonotype: Since a much larger clone is just one base distant, this may be a read error.

5'RACE employing 10-nucleotide random UMIs yielded the cDNA. TCRdb passed the 5' RACE reads through MiXCR, listing each CDR3 protein once. The table has 50,000 or so distinct CDR3 sequences, approximately 10% seen once. CDR3 size: 12 residues. Germline V CDR1 and CDR2: MDHEN, SYDVKM. This rearrangement joins TRBV28 to TRBJ1-1; TRBD1 aligns across 9 bases. The source of this sequence is a man in his fifties or sixties in good health. Sequencing input: PBMCs. The CDR3 DNA reads TGTGCCAGCAGTGAACAGGGGGCAAGAGCTTCCTTT. Translation: CASSEQGARASF. Full variable domain (remainder filled in from reference TRBV28 and TRBJ1-1): DVKVTQSSRYLVKRTGEKVFLECVQDMDHENMFWYRQDPGLGLRLIYFSYDVKMKEKGDIPEGYSVSREKKERFSLILESASTNQTSMYLCASSEQGARASFGQGTRLTVV.